The text below deals with one T cell receptor beta chain. The authors' processing: Scientists estimated how many nucleated cells there were by amplifying reference gene primers. Data came from immunoSEQ multiplex PCR; TCRdb stores just in-frame clones and leaves some out. V, J and clone size are taken as reported in that table, and D and trimming were inferred from the DNA itself. The sample shows 80,000 or so clones, about 92% of them seen only once. This entry comes from a study of blood T cell repertoires in COVID-19. Study background: The cDNA or gDNA used as material had been derived from T cells, B-cell-depleted T cells, or PBMCs.

Trimming at V came to 1 base and at J to 2 bases, leaving 1 base not matched to a gene. The CDR3 consists of 14 residues. From germline, CDR1 is SGHAT and CDR2 FQNNGV. The sequencing sample was made of peripheral blood. This TCR came from a woman in her fifties or sixties in a cohort sampled during active COVID-19. This rearrangement joins TRBV11-2 to TRBJ2-5; 7 bases are shared with TRBD2. CDR3 loop: CASSLVGGQETQYF. CDR3 bases: TGTGCCAGCAGCTTAGTGGGGGGGCAAGAGACCCAGTACTTC.